This T cell receptor beta chain stems from a study of CD8 T cells in Susac syndrome (dated by TCRdb to the late 2010s). Notes on the research overall: Of the Susac syndrome patients who were sequenced, over five had clinically active disease and fewer than ten were in clinical remission. Susac syndrome patients were therapy-naive, on corticosteroids (some also receiving IVIg), or on IVIg alone at blood withdrawal. Whether CD8+ T cell activation and differentiation in Susac syndrome was antigen driven was tested using repertoire sequencing. The study at large found these results: The TCR sequencing and HLA analysis was acknowledged to have included a relatively small number of individuals. In patients with Susac syndrome, the CD4+ T cell repertoire showed no detectable clonal expansion.

CDR1 and CDR2 are drawn from the germline V gene: SGHTA, FQGTGA. CDR3 length: 12 amino acids, cysteine to phenylalanine. The CDR3 DNA has 36 bases and is translated from base 1. V is shortened by 5 bases, J by 10 bases, and the region joining them spans 12 bases. RNA was extracted using the RNeasy kit, and about 0.45 to 1 microgram was reverse transcribed with random hexamers. The immunoSEQ multiplex PCR assay, which covers 54 Vbeta and 13 Jbeta segments, was used to amplify TCR beta CDR3 regions. PCR amplification bias was corrected by using a synthetic template baseline for primer optimization and computational correction. Regarding the original processing steps: Reads were annotated to V, D and J genes per IMGT and analyzed with immunoSEQ Analyzer, keeping only productive sequences. Clonality was computed as one minus Shannon entropy normalized by log2 of the number of productive unique sequences. Public and private clones were assessed among the 100 most prevalent clones of each patient and control. Clones were defined as Susac-specific if absent from the healthy and MS cohorts, from 1052 published viral clones and from other ImmuneACCESS disease sequences. Using fastp trimming at Q25 and MiXCR clonotype assembly, TCRdb reanalyzed the public sequencing data and kept in-frame beta chains. Every distinct CDR3 protein forms one entry, paired with its most common genes and DNA. These V and J calls rely on TCRdb rather than the paper's analysis. This sample is represented by over 150,000 distinct CDR3 sequences; roughly 94% of them were singletons. Clones ranked in the top ten supply around 0.1% of the sample.

Peripheral blood CD8+ and CD4+ T cells from healthy donors, Susac syndrome patients and multiple sclerosis patients were profiled by high-throughput TCR beta sequencing. The Susac syndrome patients fulfilled recently defined diagnostic criteria for definite or probable disease. Bulk CD8+ and CD4+ T cells were purified by magnetic negative isolation, whereas CD8+ TEMRA cells were enriched by FACS. Blood was drawn into EDTA tubes, processed within 24 hours, and PBMCs were isolated by density gradient centrifugation. PBMCs intended for TCR sequencing were frozen in liquid nitrogen and were later thawed in a 37 degrees C water bath. Purity of sorted or isolated CD4+, CD8+ and CD8+ TEMRA cells was at least 90%. As for this clonotype: The antigen it recognizes is unknown. One base away there is no much larger clone; base qualities are not given.

This receptor chain uses TRBV7-3 and TRBJ2-1; confidence is insufficient to name the D gene. Sequenced material: CD4+ T cells from PBMCs. This receptor was identified in a human donor with Susac syndrome. The DNA sequence is as follows: TGTGCCAGCAGCGCACCCCAAGGGGAGCAGTTCTTC. The encoded protein is CASSAPQGEQFF. Beyond the CDR3, the reference TRBV7-3 and TRBJ2-1 genes provide the residues; the full variable domain reads: GAGVSQTPSNKVTEKGKYVELRCDPISGHTALYWYRQSLGQGPEFLIYFQGTGAADDSGLPNDRFFAVRPEGSVSTLKIQRTERGDSAVYLCASSAPQGEQFFGPGTRLTVL.